A single sample is the source of the 7 T cell receptor beta chains below, sequenced in a study of blood T cell repertoires in COVID-19. Assay: immunoSEQ multiplex PCR; the TCRdb copy retains only in-frame clones and omits some. The repertoire holds roughly 200,000 clones, with 81% as singletons. Material: peripheral blood. The source of these receptors is a middle-aged woman with COVID-19, enrolled during active disease.

This chain uses TRBV6-5 with TRBJ1-1; D gene uncertain. Germline lookup yields CDR1 MNHEY and CDR2 SVGAGI. The germline V and J ends were trimmed by 6 bases and 5 bases, with 16 bases remaining between them. This CDR3 contains 14 residues. As DNA, the CDR3 is TGTGCCAGCAGCCAAGGCGGAGGGTTAACTGAAGCTTTCTTT. As protein: CASSQGGGLTEAFF.

The chain is built from TRBV2 and TRBJ1-2; maybe TRBD1 (5 bases). The CDR3 runs 14 residues. V shed 3 bases and J shed 7 bases, with 15 bases lying between them. Germline assignment: CDR1 SNHLY and CDR2 FYNNEI. The chain's CDR3 is CASSDGAQMSGYTF. The CDR3, as DNA: TGTGCCAGCAGTGATGGGGCTCAGATGAGTGGCTACACCTTC.

The chain has TRBV18 and TRBJ2-1; D might be TRBD1 (5 bases). This CDR3 is built from 16 residues. Germline CDR1 is KGHSH and CDR2 is LQKENI. Trimming took 5 bases from V and 0 from J, leaving 14 bases between them. In DNA, the CDR3 is TGTGCCAGCTCATATGACAGTTTACTCTCCTACAATGAGCAGTTCTTC. It specifies CASSYDSLLSYNEQFF.

The chain links TRBV4-2 to TRBJ1-4; 7 bases are shared with TRBD1. The CDR3 spans 15 residues. CDR1 is LGHNA, CDR2 YNFKEQ, per germline. J lost 3 bases, V lost 3 bases, and 4 bases had no gene match. CDR3 nucleotides: TGTGCCAGCAGCCAGGGGGGACAGTCTAATGAAAAACTGTTTTTT. Its translation is CASSQGGQSNEKLFF.

V usage is TRBV6-4 and J usage is TRBJ2-7, with TRBD1 matching over 8 bases. V lost 7 bases to trimming and J lost 1 base; unmatched junction nucleotides: 12. Germline V gene data show CDR1 as MRHNA and CDR2 as SNTAGT. This CDR3 comprises 16 residues. The CDR3 sequence: CASISLAGTGSYEQYV. In nucleotides, the CDR3 is TGTGCCAGCATTTCCCTGGCCGGGACAGGATCCTACGAGCAGTACGTC.

The chain employs TRBV5-8 and TRBJ2-7; D may be TRBD1 (6 bases). V lost 1 base, J lost 7 bases, and 15 bases lay in between. This CDR3 region has 14 residues. Germline CDR1 reads SGHTS; CDR2 reads YDEGEE. CDR3 loop: CASSLRPQGKEQYF. For the CDR3, the DNA is TGTGCCAGCAGCTTGAGGCCACAGGGCAAGGAGCAGTACTTC.

The chain couples TRBV4-1 to TRBJ2-2; 9 bases line up with TRBD2. The junction had 5 bases not matched to a gene; V was cut back by 3 bases and J by 0 bases. Germline lookup yields CDR1 MGHRA and CDR2 YSYEKL. This CDR3 has 17 residues. CDR3 region: CASSHPAGGPNTGELFF. CDR3 DNA sequence: TGCGCCAGCAGCCACCCAGCGGGGGGCCCGAACACCGGGGAGCTGTTTTTT.